Each of the 31 T cell receptor beta chains below was sequenced from the same sample in a study of identical twins (TCRdb year 2016). Libraries were constructed by 5' RACE. The reads were generated on an Illumina HiSeq 2000. TCRdb reprocessing: public reads trimmed at Q25 with fastp, clones called with MiXCR, in-frame beta chains kept. Entries that share a CDR3 protein sequence are merged under the most common genes and DNA. The sample includes roughly 480,000 distinct CDR3 sequences, with about 24% observed a single time. Together, the top ten hold just under 3% of the sample. The sample also formed part of further work on T cells expressing NK-cell markers.

Sequencing used CD4+ T cells sorted from blood. The source is a woman aged 18-29 years in good health.

The rearrangement uses TRBV6-1 and TRBJ2-3; no firm D call. This CDR3 region has 13 residues. The V and J ends lost 6 bases and 4 bases respectively, with 11 bases between them. Looked up from germline, CDR1 is MNHNS and CDR2 is SASEGT. Written as DNA, the CDR3 is TGTGCCAGCAGCTTCGGAGCCCCAGATACGCAGTATTTT. Translating gives CASSFGAPDTQYF.

The gene calls are TRBV20-1 and TRBJ2-1; TRBD2 matches at 11 bases. The CDR3 extends over 13 amino acids. Germline V gives CDR1 DFQATT, CDR2 SNEGSKA (reference sequence). V dropped 4 bases and J dropped 9; count of bases not matched to a gene: 5. DNA for the CDR3: TGCAGTGCTACCCGAGGGACTAGCGGTGAGCAGTTCTTC. Amino acid sequence: CSATRGTSGEQFF.

The chain joins TRBV7-2 to TRBJ2-7; 7 bases align to TRBD2. Trimming cost V 1 base and J 6 bases; bases outside gene matches: 3. Per the germline V gene, CDR1 is SGHTA and CDR2 is FQGNSA. The CDR3 consists of 13 residues. CDR3 protein: CASSLGGGPEQYF. The DNA for the CDR3 is TGTGCCAGCAGCTTAGGCGGGGGTCCCGAGCAGTACTTC.

This clonotype has just a few counts. The chain recombines TRBV20-1 with TRBJ1-1, with 7 bases that match TRBD1. V was pared by 6 bases and J by 5 bases, with 12 bases of the junction left unmatched. The CDR3 has 14 amino acids. Germline-derived CDR1 and CDR2 are DFQATT and SNEGSKA (reference sequence). CDR3 protein: CSAPLTGAGTEAFF. The DNA for the CDR3 is TGCAGTGCCCCCCTTACAGGGGCGGGGACTGAAGCTTTCTTT.

This clonotype occurred many times. The rearrangement links TRBV6-5 to TRBJ2-1; 12 nucleotides line up with TRBD2. CDR3 length: 16 residues. V was clipped by 2 bases and J by 6 bases; unmatched bases: 5. The germline V gene has CDR1 MNHEY and CDR2 SVGAGI. Here the CDR3 DNA reads TGTGCCAGCAGTTACCGTGGGACTAGCGGGCTCAATGAGCAGTTCTTC. Its translation is CASSYRGTSGLNEQFF.

This sequence joins TRBV21-1 and TRBJ1-6. TRBV21-1 is a pseudogene segment. The CDR3 covers 14 residues. The CDR3 bases are TGTGCCAGCTCCTCAAACCCCGTTGATTCACCCCTCCACTTT. Translated, it gives CASSSNPVDSPLHF.

This clonotype was picked up a small number of times. The rearrangement links TRBV29-1 to TRBJ2-5, with D tentatively TRBD1 (5 bases). V was cut by 6 bases and J by 4 bases, with 12 bases left in between. The CDR3 length is 12 residues. Germline V lookup: CDR1 SQVTM, CDR2 ANQGSEA. The chain's CDR3 is CSVLGPGETQYF. The CDR3 bases are TGCAGCGTCCTGGGGCCAGGAGAGACCCAGTACTTC.

The chain couples TRBV20-1 to TRBJ2-3; D gene uncertain. The germline gives CDR1 DFQATT, CDR2 SNEGSKA (reference sequence). CDR3 length: 14 amino acids. V dropped 3 bases and J dropped 0 bases, with 10 bases sitting between them. CDR3 loop: CSASTVASTDTQYF. In DNA form, the CDR3 reads TGCAGTGCTAGCACCGTAGCTAGCACAGATACGCAGTATTTT.

This clonotype has ten or more counts. The genes are TRBV12-3 or TRBV12-4 and TRBJ2-3, with 7 bases matching TRBD2. V was pared by 3 bases and J by 4 bases, with 4 bases of the junction left unmatched. The CDR3 is made up of 14 amino acids. The CDR3 loop is CASSFLAGADTQYF. The CDR3 DNA sequence: TGTGCCAGCAGTTTCCTCGCGGGGGCAGATACGCAGTATTTT.

This clonotype was seen more than once but under ten times. The rearrangement links TRBV20-1 to TRBJ2-7; D unclear. CDR3 size: 14 residues. In germline, CDR1 is DFQATT, CDR2 SNEGSKA (reference sequence). V gave up 5 bases and J gave up 4 bases, with 18 bases separating them. The CDR3: CSARQPPALYEQYF. DNA of the CDR3: TGCAGTGCTCGGCAGCCTCCGGCCTTATACGAGCAGTACTTC.

This clonotype was counted a few times. The chain uses TRBV20-1 and TRBJ1-2, with 7 nucleotides matching TRBD1. This CDR3 comprises 14 residues. From germline, CDR1 is DFQATT and CDR2 SNEGSKA (reference sequence). V was clipped by 3 bases and J by 6 bases; unmatched bases: 10. CDR3 nucleotides: TGCAGTGCTAGTAACAGGGGAAGGGGAGATGGCTACACCTTC. It specifies CSASNRGRGDGYTF.

The chain links TRBV5-1 to TRBJ2-1; D is undetermined. The germline V gene encodes CDR1 SGHRS and CDR2 YFSETQ. Trimming pared 1 base from V and 2 bases from J, leaving 13 bases between. The CDR3 is 16 amino acids. The CDR3 DNA reads as TGCGCCAGCAGCTTGTGCCGACTTGTCACCTACAATGAGCAGTTCTTC. It codes for CASSLCRLVTYNEQFF. Supplemented by reference TRBV5-1 and TRBJ2-1, the full variable domain reads KAGVTQTPRYLIKTRGQQVTLSCSPISGHRSVSWYQQTPGQGLQFLFEYFSETQRNKGNFPGRFSGRQFSNSRSEMNVSTLELGDSALYLCASSLCRLVTYNEQFFGPGTRLTVL.

Only a few counts were recorded for this clonotype. This sequence joins TRBV20-1 and TRBJ2-5, with 8 bases fitting TRBD2. The junction had 2 bases not matched to a gene; V was cut back by 3 bases and J by 2 bases. From germline, CDR1 is DFQATT and CDR2 SNEGSKA (reference sequence). This CDR3 spans 13 amino acids. CDR3 in DNA: TGCAGTGCTAGTCGCGGGGGGCAAGAGACCCAGTACTTC. This codes for CSASRGGQETQYF.

The V and J genes are TRBV11-2 and TRBJ2-7; possible D gene TRBD1, 6 bases. The CDR3 extends over 15 amino acids. Trimming cost V 3 bases and J 2 bases, with 14 bases left between them. Germline loops: CDR1 SGHAT, CDR2 FQNNGV. Here the CDR3 reads CASSFTGHWAYEQYF. DNA for the CDR3: TGTGCCAGCAGCTTCACGGGACATTGGGCCTACGAGCAGTACTTC.

This clonotype was picked up a small number of times. This chain uses TRBV27 with TRBJ2-3; TRBD2 is a possible D gene (6 bases). V was trimmed by 7 bases and J by 2 bases, leaving 22 bases between them. CDR1 MNHEY and CDR2 SMNVEV come from the germline V gene (reference sequence). This CDR3 spans 17 amino acids. The CDR3 loop is CASTKERDSTYTDTQYF. DNA for the CDR3: TGTGCCAGCACAAAGGAGAGGGACTCGACCTACACAGATACGCAGTATTTT.

The sample holds many counts of this clonotype. The V and J genes are TRBV5-1 and TRBJ1-2; D is uncertain. CDR3 length: 15 residues. V was trimmed by 4 bases and J by 4 bases, leaving 17 bases between them. The germline gives CDR1 SGHRS, CDR2 YFSETQ. CDR3 loop: CASSGAELPSYGYTF. For the CDR3, the DNA is TGCGCCAGCAGCGGTGCCGAGCTGCCTTCCTATGGCTACACCTTC. The entire variable domain, with the rest obtained from reference TRBV5-1 and TRBJ1-2, is as follows: KAGVTQTPRYLIKTRGQQVTLSCSPISGHRSVSWYQQTPGQGLQFLFEYFSETQRNKGNFPGRFSGRQFSNSRSEMNVSTLELGDSALYLCASSGAELPSYGYTFGSGTRLTVV.

In DNA, the CDR3 is TGTGCCAGCAGCCAAGATACAAGAAGATACGAGCAGTACTTC. This translates into CASSQDTRRYEQYF. The V gene is TRBV3-1, the J gene TRBJ2-7; D gene unclear. Germline CDR1 LGHDT, CDR2 YNNKEL (reference sequence). This CDR3 has 14 amino acids. Between the trimmed V and J ends, which lost 0 bases and 4 bases, there was a span of 10 bases.

This clonotype has ten or more counts. V gene TRBV5-1 combines with J gene TRBJ2-1, with 13 bases that match TRBD2. CDR1 and CDR2 from the germline V gene are SGHRS and YFSETQ. The CDR3 is 18 amino acids. V trimming: 6 bases; J trimming: 10 bases; junction bases outside the gene matches: 19. CDR3: CASTTKPGLAGPSQEQFF. As DNA, the CDR3 is TGCGCCAGCACCACAAAACCGGGACTAGCGGGACCGTCGCAAGAGCAGTTCTTC.

This clonotype was counted a few times. The V and J genes are TRBV5-1 and TRBJ1-5; a weak D match, TRBD1 (6 bases). CDR1 SGHRS and CDR2 YFSETQ come from the germline V gene. Between the trimmed V and J ends, which lost 5 bases and 0 bases, there was a span of 12 bases. The CDR3 consists of 15 residues. CDR3 amino acids: CASRKDSYSNQPQHF. CDR3 in DNA: TGCGCCAGCAGAAAGGACAGCTATAGCAATCAGCCCCAGCATTTT.

This sequence joins TRBV2 and TRBJ2-7; D is unresolved. This CDR3 comprises 13 residues. Germline V gives CDR1 SNHLY, CDR2 FYNNEI. V lost 6 bases and J lost 5, with 14 bases in between. For the CDR3, the DNA is TGTGCCAGCAGCCCTCCACCGGCGGACGAGCAGTACTTC. Its translation: CASSPPPADEQYF.

This clonotype was detected only a few times. This chain links TRBV4-2 with TRBJ2-7; no definite D call. Per germline, CDR1 LGHNA and CDR2 YNFKEQ. The CDR3 consists of 15 residues. The V end was cut by 0 bases, the J end by 0 bases, with 9 bases between. CDR3 in amino acids: CASSQDSQSSYEQYF. CDR3 nucleotides: TGTGCCAGCAGCCAAGATTCCCAGAGCTCCTACGAGCAGTACTTC.

This clonotype turned up a few times. The chain employs TRBV20-1 and TRBJ1-6, with D tentatively TRBD1 (5 bases). Germline loops: CDR1 DFQATT, CDR2 SNEGSKA (reference sequence). The V and J ends lost 6 bases and 7 bases respectively, with 13 bases between them. This CDR3 spans 13 amino acids. Here the CDR3 reads CSAAGTSNSPLHF. DNA for the CDR3: TGCAGTGCCGCCGGGACTTCGAATTCACCCCTCCACTTT.

This clonotype was detected only a few times. This sequence joins TRBV29-1 and TRBJ2-2; TRBD2 matches 9 bases. The junction had 14 bases not matched to a gene; V was cut back by 2 bases and J by 7 bases. There are 17 residues in the CDR3. Germline CDR1 and CDR2: SQVTM and ANQGSEA. CDR3 region: CSVETTALAGIDGELFF. The CDR3 DNA follows: TGCAGCGTTGAAACGACGGCACTAGCGGGTATTGACGGGGAGCTGTTTTTT.

This clonotype was detected a few times. V and J are TRBV20-1 and TRBJ2-7; 7 bases are shared with TRBD2. CDR3 length: 14 amino acids. Germline V CDR1 and CDR2: DFQATT, SNEGSKA (reference sequence). The junction had 10 bases not matched to a gene; V was cut back by 6 bases and J by 2 bases. DNA for the CDR3: TGCAGTGCCGCAGTCGGGGGGAGGGCCTACGAGCAGTACTTC. This encodes CSAAVGGRAYEQYF.

The sample holds a few counts of this clonotype. The chain employs TRBV12-3 or TRBV12-4 and TRBJ2-1, with D perhaps matching TRBD1 or TRBD2 (5 bases each). The V end was cut by 5 bases, the J end by 4 bases, with 18 bases between. The CDR3 extends over 16 amino acids. Here the CDR3 reads CASSPLGRRGYNEQFF. The CDR3 nucleotides read TGTGCCAGCAGTCCCCTGGGACGCCGGGGATACAATGAGCAGTTCTTC.

Many counts were recorded for this clonotype. The chain has TRBV24-1 and TRBJ2-3; D uncertain. The CDR3 consists of 14 residues. Germline V CDR1 and CDR2: KGHDR, SFDVKD. V gave up 9 bases and J gave up 0 bases, with 12 bases separating them. The CDR3 DNA follows: TGTGCCACCTCGGCGGCGGCTAGCACAGATACGCAGTATTTT. It translates to CATSAAASTDTQYF.

This clonotype was counted between two and nine times. The chain links TRBV6-1 to TRBJ2-1, with a possible D match to TRBD2 (6 bases). The CDR3 runs 14 residues. The V and J ends lost 6 bases and 8 bases respectively, with 17 bases between them. CDR1 is MNHNS and CDR2 is SASEGT in the germline V gene. CDR3 DNA: TGTGCCAGCAGGACCATTGGAGGGTTCGATGAGCAGTTCTTC. Translation gives CASRTIGGFDEQFF.

This clonotype was counted between two and nine times. This chain connects TRBV20-1 to TRBJ2-7; 15 nucleotides agree with TRBD2. The CDR3 covers 13 residues. Germline CDR1 is DFQATT and CDR2 is SNEGSKA (reference sequence). V gave up 6 bases and J gave up 6 bases; unmatched junction bases: 3. CDR3 in amino acids: CSARTSGGAEQYF. In DNA form, the CDR3 reads TGCAGTGCCCGGACTAGCGGGGGGGCCGAGCAGTACTTC.

This rearrangement joins TRBV15 to TRBJ2-5; D is tentatively TRBD1 or TRBD2 (8 bases each). The germline gives CDR1 LNHNV, CDR2 YYDKDF (reference sequence). This CDR3 has 15 residues. V lost 5 bases and J lost 5, with 18 bases in between. The CDR3 DNA is TGTGCCACCAGCCGGGAGGGGACAGGAGTGGAGACCCAGTACTTC. Amino acid sequence: CATSREGTGVETQYF.

The chain combines TRBV5-8 with TRBJ2-3; possible D gene TRBD2, 6 bases. Germline CDR1 is SGHTS and CDR2 is YDEGEE. The CDR3 is 11 amino acids. Trimming removed 10 bases at V and 10 bases at J, with 16 bases between. The DNA of the CDR3 is TGTGCCTTATCCCGGGACTTCGCGCAGTATTTT. Protein: CALSRDFAQYF.

This clonotype was seen a few times. This rearrangement joins TRBV10-3 to TRBJ2-7, with D tentatively TRBD2 (6 bases). The V gene's germline CDR1 is ENHRY and CDR2 SYGVKD. V lost 6 bases and J lost 5, with 17 bases in between. This CDR3 has 14 amino acids. CDR3 coding DNA: TGTGCCATCAGCGTTCACGGGAGCAACCACGAGCAGTACTTC. Its protein is CAISVHGSNHEQYF.